This T cell receptor beta chain was profiled in a study of shared clonotypes between healthy human individuals (dated by TCRdb to the early 2020s). With respect to the entire study: A few men and a couple of women, aged 18 to 49 years, made up the cohort. For each donor, three plates each were used for CD4 naive and CD4 memory, two plates were used for CD8 naive, and one plate was used for CD8 memory. The study deeply sequenced blood TCR repertoires of roughly five healthy adults to estimate repertoire size and the extent of clonotype sharing between individuals. Different laboratories and diverse techniques were used to prepare libraries and sequence TCR repertoires, to increase sequencing depth and limit assay-specific biases. Leukapheresis yielded between about 0.9 and 10 billion PBMCs per donor. Broad study findings and their caveats: Approximately 5% of naive CD4, 3% to 3.5% of naive CD8, roughly 2.4% of memory CD4, and 0.4% of memory CD8 clonotypes were shared across several donors. Compared with non-shared clonotypes, clonotypes shared by all four sorted-subset donors had higher generation probabilities. Only blood was sampled, and tissue TCR repertoires likely differ from those in blood. Based on pairwise subsampling, the degree of clonotype sharing among donors was expected to be affected by sequencing depth. Estimated clonotype richness was generally larger for naive than for memory subsets. Because the study included only a small number of donors, the genetic and exposure-history diversity represented was limited. Even with the large sequencing depth, rarefaction of the sorted-subset datasets indicated that sequencing was incomplete.

From the cysteine through the phenylalanine, the CDR3 covers 15 amino acids. The sequence is cut down to CDR3 DNA, 45 bases in frame from base 1. V lost 4 bases and J lost 1 base; the stretch between them is 14 bases long. The germline V gene supplies CDR1 SGHRS and CDR2 YFSETQ. Using the deep immunoSEQ assay, TCR CDR3 regions were amplified from genomic DNA by multiplex PCR. Genomic DNA extracted from each cell subset was distributed evenly over all wells of several immunoSEQ 96-well plates, and each plate served as one replicate. For sorted subsets, 150 to 250 ng genomic DNA, equal to some 30,000 T cell genomes, was loaded into each replicate PCR. Purified libraries were quantified with a Qubit 3.0 fluorometer, sized on a Bioanalyzer 2100, and re-quantified with the KAPA Library Quantification kit. A separate single-read 150-cycle Illumina NextSeq 550 flow cell was used to sequence each immunoSEQ 96-well plate. In the paper's pipeline: Because only junctional sequences without quality scores were contained in the immunoSEQ output, filtering matching that applied to full-length reads could not be performed. Sequences were annotated with PyIR, a Python wrapper for IgBLAST v1.9, and V/J genes and CDR3 were assigned using IMGT germline references. Reads were removed for weak V/J assignments (E-value above 1e-6), missing CDR3, stop codons, out-of-frame junctions, or ambiguous translated residues. V3J clonotypes were defined as sequences sharing an identical inferred V gene, J gene, and CDR3 amino acid sequence. To compute the percentage overlap between repertoires, the number of shared unique clonotypes was divided by the size of the smaller repertoire. RTK rarefaction, the Chao1 estimator, and Recon v2.1 estimates of unobserved clonotypes were used to assess repertoire richness. For all TCRbeta clonotypes obtained by the gDNA method from a few donors, generation probabilities were computed with OLGA. TCRdb carries this immuneACCESS record with in-frame sequences only. Its versions omit some clonotypes, under half of them owing to an unresolved V gene in the studies checked, with the rest unexplained. V, J and clone size derive from that table, while D and trimming were established from the DNA sequence. This sample holds some 660,000 clones; approximately 73% were observed only once. Jointly, the top ten make up around 2% of the sample.

A note on this clone: The antigen it binds to is not known. Since a much larger clone is just one base distant, this may be a read error. Other nucleotide sequences from this sample produce the same CDR3.

The donors were healthy, HIV-negative adults who had no recently reported acute infections or vaccinations. Every donor was a Caucasian adult living in Nashville, Tennessee, USA. CD4+ T cells were enriched by magnetic negative selection, after which naive cells were positively selected on CD45RA and the negative fraction was taken as the memory subset. Blood was obtained by leukapheresis, after which PBMCs were separated by Ficoll-Histopaque density gradient centrifugation and cryopreserved in liquid nitrogen vapor phase. Analytical flow cytometry was used to check the purity and quantity of each magnetically sorted T cell population. Genomic DNA was isolated from each sorted fraction and quantified by UV absorbance on a Nanodrop 2000c.

The rearranged chain carries TRBV5-1 and TRBJ1-1; no D gene can be assigned with confidence. This receptor was obtained from a woman aged 25-40 years in good health. Sequenced material: memory CD4+ T cells sorted from blood. The cell subset or site label on this specimen signifies: CD45RA-negative fraction. At the DNA level, the sequence is TGCGCCAGCAGCATCGGAACATATCCGAACACTGAAGCTTTCTTT. It codes for CASSIGTYPNTEAFF.